Listed here are 14 T cell receptor beta chains from one sample, sequenced in a study of T cell responses to AZD1222 COVID-19 vaccine. The method was immunoSEQ multiplex PCR; TCRdb's version includes in-frame clones alone and lacks a portion of them. The data show about 150,000 clones, with roughly nine tenths seen just once and about 7% held by the top ten. This material consisted of peripheral blood, taken after recovery from COVID-19. These receptors all come from an adult who had recovered from COVID-19.

V gene TRBV11-3 combines with J gene TRBJ2-1, with a tentative D call TRBD2 (5 bases). The CDR3 runs to 15 residues. Germline lookup yields CDR1 SGHNT and CDR2 YENEEA. Trimming took off 3 bases at V and 2 bases at J, with 11 bases between the two ends. The CDR3 nucleotides are TGTGCCAGCAGCTTCTCGGGGAATACCTACAATGAGCAGTTCTTC. The encoded protein is CASSFSGNTYNEQFF.

The chain is built from TRBV7-9 and TRBJ1-2; D is unresolved. This CDR3 is built from 15 residues. V shed 5 bases and J shed 6 bases, with 19 bases lying between them. Germline V CDR1 and CDR2: SEHNR, FQNEAQ (reference sequence). This CDR3 reads CASSPAGRGGDGYTF. For the CDR3, the DNA is TGTGCCAGCAGCCCTGCAGGACGGGGTGGGGATGGCTACACCTTC.

The chain joins TRBV2 to TRBJ1-5, with no clear D. From germline, CDR1 is SNHLY and CDR2 FYNNEI. V lost 7 bases and J lost 3, with 10 bases in between. There are 13 residues in the CDR3. In DNA, the CDR3 is TGTGCCAGCAAGGAGGGCTTCAATCAGCCCCAGCATTTT. Protein sequence: CASKEGFNQPQHF.

The J gene is TRBJ2-3, the V gene TRBV2; D perhaps matches TRBD1 (5 bases). Germline assignment: CDR1 SNHLY and CDR2 FYNNEI. The length of the CDR3 is 13 residues. The germline V and J ends were trimmed by 3 bases and 8 bases, with 12 bases remaining between them. The CDR3 is CASSEAVQGTQYF. CDR3 coding DNA: TGTGCCAGCAGTGAGGCAGTTCAGGGTACGCAGTATTTT.

The chain carries TRBV18 and TRBJ1-1; 7 bases are shared with TRBD1. The CDR3 sequence is 15 residues long. Germline CDR1 KGHSH, CDR2 LQKENI. After removal of 4 bases from V and 0 bases from J, the junction contained 5 bases not matched to a gene. The CDR3 protein is CASSRRQGLNTEAFF. The CDR3 nucleotides are TGTGCCAGCTCACGCCGACAGGGACTGAACACTGAAGCTTTCTTT.

This clone was seen just once. The chain combines TRBV14 with TRBJ2-7, with unresolved D. Trimming removed 4 bases at V and 5 bases at J, with 12 bases between. CDR3 size: 13 residues. Germline CDR1 SGHDN, CDR2 FVKESK. The CDR3 coding sequence is TGTGCCAGCAGCCTAGACTGGTGGGACGAGCAGTACTTC. This gives the protein CASSLDWWDEQYF.

This chain joins TRBV28 and TRBJ2-7, with 9 positions matching TRBD1. The CDR3 contains 14 residues. The ends lost 5 bases at V and 5 bases at J; junction bases unmatched: 7. Germline assignment: CDR1 MDHEN and CDR2 SYDVKM. CDR3 DNA sequence: TGTGCCAGCAGTCCACCTGACAGGGGGAACGAGCAGTACTTC. This codes for CASSPPDRGNEQYF.

The chain has TRBV29-1 and TRBJ2-7; tentative D call: TRBD1 (6 bases). The V end was cut by 5 bases, the J end by 3 bases, with 14 bases between. There are 13 residues in the CDR3. Per germline, CDR1 SQVTM and CDR2 ANQGSEA. The CDR3 protein is CSVLAGQLYEQYF. CDR3 sequence (DNA): TGCAGCGTTCTTGCCGGACAGCTCTACGAGCAGTACTTC.

The chain links TRBV19 to TRBJ2-5; TRBD1 aligns across 7 bases. This CDR3 has 15 residues. After removal of 1 base from V and 2 bases from J, the junction contained 4 bases not matched to a gene. Germline V CDR1 and CDR2: LNHDA, SQIVND (reference sequence). This CDR3 reads CASSIVGTAQETQYF. The DNA for the CDR3 is TGTGCCAGTAGTATAGTCGGGACAGCTCAAGAGACCCAGTACTTC.

J is TRBJ1-4 and V is TRBV19; D is unclear. Germline lookup yields CDR1 LNHDA and CDR2 SQIVND (reference sequence). The CDR3 contains 15 residues. V dropped 3 bases and J dropped 2 bases, with 10 bases sitting between them. The CDR3 region is CASSMSPWTNEKLFF. Here the CDR3 DNA reads TGTGCCAGTAGTATGTCGCCTTGGACTAATGAAAAACTGTTTTTT. Based on the CDR3 plus reference TRBV19 and TRBJ1-4, the full variable domain is DGGITQSPKYLFRKEGQNVTLSCEQNLNHDAMYWYRQDPGQGLRLIYYSQIVNDFQKGDIAEGYSVSREKKESFPLTVTSAQKNPTAFYLCASSMSPWTNEKLFFGSGTQLSVL.

V usage is TRBV7-8 and J usage is TRBJ1-2; 8 nucleotides line up with TRBD1. Germline values: CDR1 SGHVS, CDR2 FQNEAQ. With 2 bases clipped from V and 7 bases from J, the junction kept 9 bases outside the gene matches. The CDR3 length is 15 residues. The CDR3 reads CASSLQGASVGGYTF. As DNA, the CDR3 is TGTGCCAGCAGCTTACAGGGGGCTTCGGTAGGTGGCTACACCTTC.

This clone has more than one count but fewer than ten. The gene calls are TRBV19 and TRBJ1-6; no clear D. This CDR3 contains 17 residues. Between the trimmed V and J ends, which lost 7 bases and 3 bases, there was a span of 19 bases. Germline V gene lookup returns CDR1 LNHDA and CDR2 SQIVND (reference sequence). DNA of the CDR3: TGTGCCAGTAAAAACCAGGACCGGGTGGGCTATAATTCACCCCTCCACTTT. Its translation is CASKNQDRVGYNSPLHF.

The chain links TRBV9 to TRBJ2-3; D could derive from TRBD1 or TRBD2 (6 bases each). V lost 0 bases and J 0 bases, leaving 8 bases between the germline ends. This CDR3 contains 15 residues. CDR1 is SGDLS, CDR2 YYNGEE, per germline. CDR3 amino acids: CASSVGGASTDTQYF. CDR3 sequence (DNA): TGTGCCAGCAGCGTAGGGGGGGCTAGCACAGATACGCAGTATTTT.

J is TRBJ2-7 and V is TRBV6-5; TRBD1 matches 10 bases. This CDR3 has 14 residues. Germline trimming cut 6 bases from V and 2 bases from J; bases unmatched to any gene: 4. Germline loops: CDR1 MNHEY, CDR2 SVGAGI. CDR3 DNA: TGTGCCAGCAGCGCCGGGACAGGGGCCTACGAGCAGTACTTC. Translation gives CASSAGTGAYEQYF.